The source of this T cell receptor beta chain is a study of shared clonotypes between healthy human individuals. In this sample, this clone turned up once. Germline V gene lookup returns CDR1 MDHEN and CDR2 SYDVKM. The CDR3 loop spans 19 amino acids. Losses at the gene ends were 8 bases for V and 9 bases for J; bases not matched to a gene: 21. Sequencing used immunoSEQ multiplex PCR; TCRdb keeps in-frame clones, though not all of them. The sample records about 380,000 clones, about 97% being singletons. The chain is built from TRBV28 and TRBJ2-1; 14 bases are shared with TRBD2. This clonotype was sampled from a young man in good health. The sequencing sample was made of memory CD8+ T cells sorted from blood. Subset of the sample: CD45RO+ cells pooled with CCR7-negative TemRA cells. CDR3 DNA sequence: TGTGCCAGCTTAGACTTTTCCGGGACTAGCGGGAGTGTCAGGCTTGAGCAGTTCTTC. Residues: CASLDFSGTSGSVRLEQFF.